One and the same sample provided the 6 T cell receptor beta chains below, sequenced in a study of blood T cell repertoires in COVID-19. Assay used: immunoSEQ multiplex PCR; TCRdb lists only in-frame clones, some missing. The sample shows roughly 330,000 clones, over 75% of them seen only once. The sequenced sample was PBMCs or T cells enriched from blood (not recorded which). These receptors all stem from a man aged 30 to 39 who had recovered from COVID-19.

The chain uses TRBV2 and TRBJ2-2; 7 bases match TRBD1. After removal of 2 bases from V and 2 bases from J, the junction contained 5 bases not matched to a gene. The CDR3 consists of 16 residues. Per the germline V gene, CDR1 is SNHLY and CDR2 is FYNNEI. The CDR3, as DNA: TGTGCCAGCAGTGAAATAGGGACAGATAACACCGGGGAGCTGTTTTTT. It codes for CASSEIGTDNTGELFF.

This chain joins TRBV7-3 and TRBJ2-3, with TRBD1 matching over 9 bases. The CDR3 extends over 15 amino acids. After removal of 4 bases from V and 3 bases from J, the junction contained 5 bases not matched to a gene. From germline, CDR1 is SGHTA and CDR2 FQGTGA. The CDR3 loop is CASSSTGTGTDTQYF. In nucleotides, the CDR3 is TGTGCCAGCAGCTCTACCGGGACAGGGACAGATACGCAGTATTTT.

This clone came up a few times. The V gene is TRBV5-1, the J gene TRBJ2-1; 10 bases fit TRBD2. Trimming at V came to 4 bases and at J to 3 bases, leaving 4 bases not matched to a gene. Germline CDR1 SGHRS, CDR2 YFSETQ. This CDR3 comprises 15 residues. Here the CDR3 DNA reads TGCGCCAGCAGCCACGGACTAGCGGACTACAATGAGCAGTTCTTC. Its protein product is CASSHGLADYNEQFF.

V is TRBV18 and J is TRBJ2-5, with D hard to call. V shed 0 bases and J shed 3 bases, with 14 bases lying between them. CDR3 size: 16 residues. From germline, CDR1 is KGHSH and CDR2 LQKENI. In nucleotides, the CDR3 is TGTGCCAGCTCACCACCGGTATTTAGCTCCGAAGAGACCCAGTACTTC. Its protein is CASSPPVFSSEETQYF.

In this sample, this clone turned up once. This rearrangement joins TRBV19 to TRBJ2-1; 8 bases are shared with TRBD1. The CDR3 is 15 residues long. V trimming: 4 bases; J trimming: 8 bases; junction bases outside the gene matches: 10. Germline lookup yields CDR1 LNHDA and CDR2 SQIVND (reference sequence). DNA of the CDR3: TGTGCCAGTAGTACCGGACAGGGTGGCAACGATGAGCAGTTCTTC. This sequence encodes CASSTGQGGNDEQFF.

The CDR3: CASSDLIPGLAGGGETQYF. DNA for the CDR3: TGTGCCAGCAGCGACCTGATACCGGGACTAGCGGGGGGTGGTGAGACCCAGTACTTC. V usage is TRBV7-6 and J usage is TRBJ2-5, with 15 bases aligning to TRBD2. The germline CDR1 and CDR2 sequences are SGHVS and FNYEAQ. The CDR3 is 19 residues long. Losses at the gene ends were 5 bases for V and 5 bases for J; bases not matched to a gene: 15. The variable domain in full, with the rest retrieved from reference TRBV7-6 and TRBJ2-5, is GAGVSQSPRYKVTKRGQDVALRCDPISGHVSLYWYRQALGQGPEFLTYFNYEAQQDKSGLPNDRFSAERPEGSISTLTIQRTEQRDSAMYRCASSDLIPGLAGGGETQYFGPGTRLLVL.